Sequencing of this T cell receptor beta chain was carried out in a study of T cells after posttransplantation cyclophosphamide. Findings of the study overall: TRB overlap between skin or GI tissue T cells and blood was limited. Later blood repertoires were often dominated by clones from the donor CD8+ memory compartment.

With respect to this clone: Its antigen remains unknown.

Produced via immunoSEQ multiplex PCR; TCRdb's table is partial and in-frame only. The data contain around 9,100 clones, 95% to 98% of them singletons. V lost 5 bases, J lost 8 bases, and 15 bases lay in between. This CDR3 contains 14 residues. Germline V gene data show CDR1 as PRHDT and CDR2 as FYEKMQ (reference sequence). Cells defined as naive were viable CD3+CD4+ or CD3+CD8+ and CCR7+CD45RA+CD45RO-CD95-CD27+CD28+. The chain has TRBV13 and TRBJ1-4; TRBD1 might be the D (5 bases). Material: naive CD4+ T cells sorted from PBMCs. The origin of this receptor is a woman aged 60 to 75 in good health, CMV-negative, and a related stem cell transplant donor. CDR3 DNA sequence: TGTGCCAGCAGCCATGGGGCCGCGTCGGAAAAACTGTTTTTT. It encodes CASSHGAASEKLFF.